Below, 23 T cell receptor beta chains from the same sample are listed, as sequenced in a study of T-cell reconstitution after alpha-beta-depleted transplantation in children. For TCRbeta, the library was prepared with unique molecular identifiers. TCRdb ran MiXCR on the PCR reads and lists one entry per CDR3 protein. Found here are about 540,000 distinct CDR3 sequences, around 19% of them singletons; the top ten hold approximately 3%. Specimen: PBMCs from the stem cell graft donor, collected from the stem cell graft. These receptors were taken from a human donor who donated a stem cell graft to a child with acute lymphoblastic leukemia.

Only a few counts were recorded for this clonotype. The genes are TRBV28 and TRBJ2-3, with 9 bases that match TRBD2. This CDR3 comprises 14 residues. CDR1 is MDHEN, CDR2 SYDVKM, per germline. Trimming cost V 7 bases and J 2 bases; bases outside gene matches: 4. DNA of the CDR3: TGTGCCAGCACTCGACTAGCGGTCACAGATACGCAGTATTTT. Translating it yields CASTRLAVTDTQYF.

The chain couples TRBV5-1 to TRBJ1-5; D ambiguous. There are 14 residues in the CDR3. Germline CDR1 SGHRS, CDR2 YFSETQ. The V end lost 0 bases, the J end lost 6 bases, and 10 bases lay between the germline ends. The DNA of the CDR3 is TGCGCCAGCAGCTTGGTGGCAGGAGCTCAGCCCCAGCATTTT. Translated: CASSLVAGAQPQHF.

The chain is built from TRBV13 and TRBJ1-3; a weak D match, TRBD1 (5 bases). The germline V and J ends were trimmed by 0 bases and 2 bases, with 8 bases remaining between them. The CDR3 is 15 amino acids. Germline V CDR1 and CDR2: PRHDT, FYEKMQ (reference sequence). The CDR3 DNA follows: TGTGCCAGCAGCTTAGGCTCGGGGGCTGGAAACACCATATATTTT. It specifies CASSLGSGAGNTIYF. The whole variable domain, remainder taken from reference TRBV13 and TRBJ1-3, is AAGVIQSPRHLIKEKRETATLKCYPIPRHDTVYWYQQGPGQDPQFLISFYEKMQSDKGSIPDRFSAQQFSDYHSELNMSSLELGDSALYFCASSLGSGAGNTIYFGEGSWLTVV.

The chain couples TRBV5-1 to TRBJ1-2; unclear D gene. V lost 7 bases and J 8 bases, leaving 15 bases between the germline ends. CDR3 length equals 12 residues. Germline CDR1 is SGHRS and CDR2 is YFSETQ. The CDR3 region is CASATVGGGYTF. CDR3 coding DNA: TGCGCCAGCGCCACGGTGGGAGGAGGCTACACCTTC. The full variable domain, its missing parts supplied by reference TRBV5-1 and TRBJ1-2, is KAGVTQTPRYLIKTRGQQVTLSCSPISGHRSVSWYQQTPGQGLQFLFEYFSETQRNKGNFPGRFSGRQFSNSRSEMNVSTLELGDSALYLCASATVGGGYTFGSGTRLTVV.

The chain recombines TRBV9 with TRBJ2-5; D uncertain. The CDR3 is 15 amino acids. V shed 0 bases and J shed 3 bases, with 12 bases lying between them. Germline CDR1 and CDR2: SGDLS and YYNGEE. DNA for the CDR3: TGTGCCAGCAGCGTAGTACCCGGCAAAAAAGAGACCCAGTACTTC. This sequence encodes CASSVVPGKKETQYF.

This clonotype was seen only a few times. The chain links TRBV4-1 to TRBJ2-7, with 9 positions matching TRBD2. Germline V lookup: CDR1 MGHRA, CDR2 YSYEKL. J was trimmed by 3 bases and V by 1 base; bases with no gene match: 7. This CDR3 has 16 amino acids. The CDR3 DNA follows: TGCGCCAGCAGCCAAGGCGGCCTAGCGGGGCTCTACGAGCAGTACTTC. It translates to CASSQGGLAGLYEQYF.

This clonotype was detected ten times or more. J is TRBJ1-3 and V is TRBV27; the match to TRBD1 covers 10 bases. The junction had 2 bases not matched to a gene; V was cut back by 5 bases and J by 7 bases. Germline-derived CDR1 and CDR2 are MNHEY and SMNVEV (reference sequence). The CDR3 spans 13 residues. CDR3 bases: TGTGCCAGCAGTCCGGGACAGGGGAACACCATATATTTT. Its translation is CASSPGQGNTIYF.

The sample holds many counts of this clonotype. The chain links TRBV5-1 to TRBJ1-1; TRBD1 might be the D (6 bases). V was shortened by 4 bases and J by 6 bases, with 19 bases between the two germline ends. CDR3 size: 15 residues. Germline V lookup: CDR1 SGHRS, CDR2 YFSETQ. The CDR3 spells CASSPGDIRGAEAFF. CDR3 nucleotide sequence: TGCGCCAGCAGCCCCGGGGACATACGTGGGGCTGAAGCTTTCTTT.

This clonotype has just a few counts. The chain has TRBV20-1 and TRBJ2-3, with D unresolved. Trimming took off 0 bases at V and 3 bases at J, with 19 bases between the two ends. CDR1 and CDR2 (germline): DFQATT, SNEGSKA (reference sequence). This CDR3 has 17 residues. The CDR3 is CSARDSSGPQNTDTQYF. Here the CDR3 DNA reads TGCAGTGCTAGAGATTCTTCCGGGCCGCAGAATACAGATACGCAGTATTTT.

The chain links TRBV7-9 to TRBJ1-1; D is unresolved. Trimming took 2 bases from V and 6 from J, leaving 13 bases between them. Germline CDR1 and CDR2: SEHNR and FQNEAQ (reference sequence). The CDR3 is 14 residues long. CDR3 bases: TGTGCCAGCAGCTTAAACACCTTAAAGGCTGAAGCTTTCTTT. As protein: CASSLNTLKAEAFF.

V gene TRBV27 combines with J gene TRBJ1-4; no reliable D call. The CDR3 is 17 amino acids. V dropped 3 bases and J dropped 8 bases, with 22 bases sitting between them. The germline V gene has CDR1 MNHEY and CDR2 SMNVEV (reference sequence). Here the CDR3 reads CASSFGFVAVGSEKLFF. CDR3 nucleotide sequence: TGTGCCAGCAGTTTTGGTTTCGTCGCTGTGGGAAGCGAAAAACTGTTTTTT.

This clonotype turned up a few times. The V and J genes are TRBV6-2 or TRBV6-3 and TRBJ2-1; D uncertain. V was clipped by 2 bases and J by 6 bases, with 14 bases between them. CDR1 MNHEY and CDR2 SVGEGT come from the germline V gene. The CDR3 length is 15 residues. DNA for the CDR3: TGTGCCAGCAGTTACGGGCCACCGCTCTTCAATGAGCAGTTCTTC. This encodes CASSYGPPLFNEQFF.

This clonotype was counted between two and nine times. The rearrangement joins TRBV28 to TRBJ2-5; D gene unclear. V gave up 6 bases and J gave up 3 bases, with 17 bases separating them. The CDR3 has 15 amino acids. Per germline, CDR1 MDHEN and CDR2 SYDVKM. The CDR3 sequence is CASSSKFLIEETQYF. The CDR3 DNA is TGTGCCAGCAGCTCTAAGTTTTTGATTGAAGAGACCCAGTACTTC.

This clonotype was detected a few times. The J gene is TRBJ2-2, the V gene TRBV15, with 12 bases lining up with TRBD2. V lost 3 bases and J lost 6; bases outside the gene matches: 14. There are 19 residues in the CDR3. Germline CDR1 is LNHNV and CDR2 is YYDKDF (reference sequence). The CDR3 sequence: CATSSSGLAGPFRSGELFF. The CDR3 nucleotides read TGTGCCACCAGCAGTTCCGGACTAGCGGGACCCTTCCGGTCCGGGGAGCTGTTTTTT.

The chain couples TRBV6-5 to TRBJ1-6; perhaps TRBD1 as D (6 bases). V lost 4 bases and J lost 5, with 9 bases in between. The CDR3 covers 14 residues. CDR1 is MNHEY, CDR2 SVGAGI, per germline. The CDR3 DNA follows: TGTGCCAGCAGTTCGGGACACAATAATTCACCCCTCCACTTT. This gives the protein CASSSGHNNSPLHF.

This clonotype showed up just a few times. Written as DNA, the CDR3 is TGTGCCAGCAGCTTAACACCTTGGGACAATGAGCAGTTCTTC. Encoded protein: CASSLTPWDNEQFF. The chain has TRBV7-3 and TRBJ2-1, with unresolved D. V was cut by 0 bases and J by 5 bases, with 8 bases left in between. The V gene's germline CDR1 is SGHTA and CDR2 FQGTGA. The CDR3 covers 14 residues.

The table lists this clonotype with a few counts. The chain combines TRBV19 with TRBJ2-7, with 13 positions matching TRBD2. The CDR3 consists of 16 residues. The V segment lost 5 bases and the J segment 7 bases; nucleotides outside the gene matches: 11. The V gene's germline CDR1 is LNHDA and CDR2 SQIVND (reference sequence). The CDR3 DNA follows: TGTGCCAGTAGTGGCTGGACTAGCGGGAGCTCTCGGGAGCAGTACTTC. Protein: CASSGWTSGSSREQYF.

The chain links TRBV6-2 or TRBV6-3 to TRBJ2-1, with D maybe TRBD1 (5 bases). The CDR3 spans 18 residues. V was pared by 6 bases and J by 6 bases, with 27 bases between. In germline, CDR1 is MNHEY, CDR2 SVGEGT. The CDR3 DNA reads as TGTGCCAGCAGACTCCTCCAACCGACAGACCCCAATAGCAATGAGCAGTTCTTC. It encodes CASRLLQPTDPNSNEQFF.

CDR3 sequence: CASSQVPNYGYTF. The CDR3 bases are TGTGCCAGCAGCCAAGTCCCTAACTATGGCTACACCTTC. The V call is TRBV14, the J call TRBJ1-2; no clear D. Trimming stripped 1 base from V and 0 bases from J, with 3 bases between. Per the germline V gene, CDR1 is SGHDN and CDR2 is FVKESK. The CDR3 is 13 residues long.

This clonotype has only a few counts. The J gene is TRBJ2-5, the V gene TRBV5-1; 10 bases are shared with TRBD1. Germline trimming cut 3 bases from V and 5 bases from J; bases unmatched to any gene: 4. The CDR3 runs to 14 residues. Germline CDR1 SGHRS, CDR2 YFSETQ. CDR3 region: CASSSPDRGETQYF. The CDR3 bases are TGCGCCAGCAGCTCCCCGGACAGGGGGGAGACCCAGTACTTC.

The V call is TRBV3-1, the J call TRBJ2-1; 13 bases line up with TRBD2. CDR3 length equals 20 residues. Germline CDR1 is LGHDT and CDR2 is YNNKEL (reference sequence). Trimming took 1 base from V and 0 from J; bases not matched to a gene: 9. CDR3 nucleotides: TGTGCCAGCAGCCAAGTGGGGACTAGCGGGGCCCTTAGCTCCTACAATGAGCAGTTCTTC. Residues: CASSQVGTSGALSSYNEQFF.

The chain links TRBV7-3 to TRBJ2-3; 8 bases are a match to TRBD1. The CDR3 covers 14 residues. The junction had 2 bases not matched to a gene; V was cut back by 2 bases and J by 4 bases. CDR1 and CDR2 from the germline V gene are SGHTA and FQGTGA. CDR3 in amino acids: CASSLEQGADTQYF. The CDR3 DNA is TGTGCCAGCAGCTTAGAACAGGGGGCAGATACGCAGTATTTT.

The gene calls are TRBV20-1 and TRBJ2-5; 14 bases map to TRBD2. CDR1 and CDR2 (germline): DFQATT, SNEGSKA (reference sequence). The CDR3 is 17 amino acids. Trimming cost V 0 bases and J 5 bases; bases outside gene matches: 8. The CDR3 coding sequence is TGCAGTGCTAGAGACGGGACTAGCGGGAGAAGGGTGGAGACCCAGTACTTC. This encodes CSARDGTSGRRVETQYF.